This TCR beta chain comes out of a study of patients and donors after allogeneic stem cell transplantation. This clonotype was counted only a few times. TCRdb redid the calling of the RT-PCR reads with MiXCR, one entry per CDR3 protein. The table lists around 27,000 distinct CDR3 sequences, around 7.9% of them singletons, with less than 50% in the top ten. The receptor's source is a human donor who was either an allogeneic HSCT recipient or a stem cell or donor lymphocyte infusion donor (not recorded which). It is not recorded whose cells these are; they may come from a transplant donor. Material for sequencing was blood, either unsorted or a sorted T cell fraction (not recorded which).

This chain's CDR3 is CASSTKTGATDQPQHF. The CDR3 nucleotides are TGTGCCAGCAGCACCAAGACAGGGGCTACCGATCAGCCCCAGCATTTT. V is TRBV21-1 and J is TRBJ1-5; the D call in the table, TRBD1, was not verified against the DNA. TRBV21-1 is listed as a pseudogene. The CDR3 loop spans 16 amino acids.